This is a list of T cell receptor beta chains from one sample in a study of cytomegalovirus exposure and HLA in healthy donors. Here immunoSEQ multiplex PCR was the method, and the copy in TCRdb shows in-frame clones only, minus some. The table includes around 190,000 clones, 60% to 80% detected once. What was sequenced was PBMCs. The receptor set was obtained from a woman younger than 35 in good health and CMV-seronegative. The CDR3 runs from the conserved cysteine through the conserved F or W. The order of the fields is J gene, clone size, D gene, V gene, CDR3 length, CDR3 DNA, CDR3 protein. The D gene is left open where the match is weak. The size of a clone is reported for some rows only, either as once, few or many, or as a class for expanded clones.

>TRBJ2-3|few|TRBD1|TRBV5-1|17
TGCGCCAGCAGCTTGGAGAACAGGGGAATCAAATCAGATACGCAGTATTTT
CASSLENRGIKSDTQYF
>TRBJ2-7|-|-|TRBV5-1|14
TGCGCCAGCAGCTTGGGGGGGGGCGGGAGCGAGCAGTACTTC
CASSLGGGGSEQYF
>TRBJ1-4|-|-|TRBV7-7|15
TGTGCTAGCAGCCCCTCGACAGGCCTTAATGAAAAACTGTTTTTT
CASSPSTGLNEKLFF
>TRBJ2-6|-|-|TRBV5-4|14
TGTGCCAGCAGCTTGGCCGACAGGAACAACGTCCTGACTTTC
CASSLADRNNVLTF
>TRBJ2-5|once|TRBD2|TRBV7-3|15
TGTGCCAGCAGTTATATAGCGGGACCTCAAGAGACCCAGTACTTC
CASSYIAGPQETQYF
>TRBJ1-4|few|-|TRBV5-1|15
TGCGCCAGCAGCTTGGCGGCAGGGGATAATGAAAAACTGTTTTTT
CASSLAAGDNEKLFF
>TRBJ2-3|-|-|TRBV5-4|15
TGTGCCAGCAGCTTAGGAGGGGCTGGCACAGATACGCAGTATTTT
CASSLGGAGTDTQYF
>TRBJ2-3|-|-|TRBV7-2|14
TGTGCCAGCAGCTTAACCCGGGATCAGGATACGCAGTATTTT
CASSLTRDQDTQYF
>TRBJ2-1|-|-|TRBV7-2|14
TGTGCCAGCAGTAAAGCATCAGGCGACAATGAGCAGTTCTTC
CASSKASGDNEQFF
>TRBJ2-7|-|-|TRBV5-1|14
TGCGCCAGCAGCTGGGGACGGGAGTCTAACGAGCAGTACTTC
CASSWGRESNEQYF
>TRBJ2-7|-|TRBD2|TRBV7-9|16
TGTGCCAGCAGCTTAGTTCTGACTAGCGGGAGTCACGAGCAGTACTTC
CASSLVLTSGSHEQYF
>TRBJ1-1|-|-|TRBV29-1|12
TGCAGCGTTGACGAAAATGGGGGGGAAGCTTTCTTT
CSVDENGGEAFF
>TRBJ2-2|-|-|TRBV27|15
TGTGCCAGCAGCCTCGGACAGTTAAACACCGGGGAGCTGTTTTTT
CASSLGQLNTGELFF
>TRBJ1-2|-|TRBD1|TRBV6-1|13
TGTGCCAGCAGACCCGACAGGGACGGTGGCTACACCTTC
CASRPDRDGGYTF
>TRBJ2-3|-|TRBD1|TRBV18|16
TGTGCCACCTCCAAGAGGACAGGAACGTTCACAGATACGCAGTATTTT
CATSKRTGTFTDTQYF
>TRBJ1-2|-|TRBD1|TRBV30|15
TGTGCCTGGAGTATAGGACAGGCGGTCGACTATGGCTACACCTTC
CAWSIGQAVDYGYTF
>TRBJ2-1|-|-|TRBV7-2|15
TGTGCCAGCAGCAGGAACCGGGAGTCCTACAATGAGCAGTTCTTC
CASSRNRESYNEQFF
>TRBJ2-2|-|-|TRBV14|12
TGTGCCAGCAGCCAACCTCCCGGGGAGCTGTTTTTT
CASSQPPGELFF